This T cell receptor (beta chain) was profiled in a study of shared clonotypes between healthy human individuals. Whole-study findings and limits: What naive subsets generally showed was a larger estimated richness than memory subsets showed. In the sorted subsets, rarefaction showed sequencing was incomplete despite large depth.

Splitting of each subset's genomic DNA was done evenly across several immunoSEQ plates. Assay: immunoSEQ multiplex PCR; the TCRdb copy retains only in-frame clones and omits some. The table includes around 2.1 million clones, roughly 91% detected once. A note on this clone: Its antigen is unknown.

Naive CD8 populations comprised CD45RO-negative cells positively selected for CCR7, excluding terminally differentiated effector memory CD45RA+ cells. None of the donors, who were healthy HIV-negative adults, had recently had acute infections or vaccinations. V lost 5 bases and J lost 2; bases outside the gene matches: 6. The CDR3 runs to 14 residues. CDR1 is MNHNY, CDR2 SVGAGI, per germline (reference sequence). The TCR was taken from a man aged 18 to 29 in good health. Some clones in this sample may be carry-over from other donors' samples. The J gene is TRBJ2-7, the V gene TRBV6-6; 7 bases map to TRBD1. The sample consisted of naive CD8+ T cells from PBMCs. CDR3 in amino acids: CASSGQVGPYEQYF. In DNA form, the CDR3 reads TGTGCCAGCAGTGGACAGGTAGGCCCCTACGAGCAGTACTTC.